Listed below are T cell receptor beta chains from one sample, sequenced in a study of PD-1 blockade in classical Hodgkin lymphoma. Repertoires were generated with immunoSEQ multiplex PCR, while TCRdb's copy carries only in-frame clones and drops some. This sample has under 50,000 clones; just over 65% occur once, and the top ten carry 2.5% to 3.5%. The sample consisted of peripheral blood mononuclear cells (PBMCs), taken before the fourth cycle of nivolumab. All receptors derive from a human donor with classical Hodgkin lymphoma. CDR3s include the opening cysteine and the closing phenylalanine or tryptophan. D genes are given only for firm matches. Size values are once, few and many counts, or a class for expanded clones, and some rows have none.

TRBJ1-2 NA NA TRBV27 TGTGCCAGCAGTCTTACTACGAATCCGGGACGGTCTTATGGCTACACCTTC CASSLTTNPGRSYGYTF
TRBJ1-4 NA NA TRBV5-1 TGCGCCAGCAGCTTGGGACGTTCAACTAATGAAAAACTGTTTTTT CASSLGRSTNEKLFF
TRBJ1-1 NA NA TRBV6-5 TGTGCCAGCCACACTCCGAGGAACACTGAAGCTTTCTTT CASHTPRNTEAFF
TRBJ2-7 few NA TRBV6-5 TGTGCCAGCATAAGCCGATCCTACGAGCAGTACTTC CASISRSYEQYF
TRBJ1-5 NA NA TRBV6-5 TGTGCCAGCAGACCTGCAGGTAATCAGCCCCAGCATTTT CASRPAGNQPQHF
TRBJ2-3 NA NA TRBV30 TGTGCCTGGAGCGCCAACAGGGTTATCACAGATACGCAGTATTTT CAWSANRVITDTQYF
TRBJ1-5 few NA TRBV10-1 TGCGCCACGTTTGGGGAGGGAGTTGAGCCCCAGCATTTT CATFGEGVEPQHF
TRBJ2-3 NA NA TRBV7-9 TGTGCCAGCAGCCCTCGAGGGAATGCGTTGGTAGATACGCAGTATTTT CASSPRGNALVDTQYF
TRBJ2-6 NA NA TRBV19 TGTGCCAGTAGCCCGGACAGATTAGGTGGGGCCAACGTCCTGACTTTC CASSPDRLGGANVLTF
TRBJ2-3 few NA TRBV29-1 TGCAGCGTTAAACGTGGGGGAACAGATACGCAGTATTTT CSVKRGGTDTQYF
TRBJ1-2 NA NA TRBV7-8 TGTGCCAGCAGCTTAGCGGCAACTAACTATGGCTACACCTTC CASSLAATNYGYTF
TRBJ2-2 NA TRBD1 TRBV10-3 TGTGCCAGCCTGACAGGGGGTAACACCGGGGAGCTGTTTTTT CASLTGGNTGELFF
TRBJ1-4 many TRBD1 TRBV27 TGTGCCAGCAGTCAGAGGACAGGGACGGAAAAACTGTTTTTT CASSQRTGTEKLFF
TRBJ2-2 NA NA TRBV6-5 TGTGCCAGCAGTTTACGCAGGACCGGGGAGCTGTTTTTT CASSLRRTGELFF
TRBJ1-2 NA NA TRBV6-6 TGTGCCAGCAGTTACGAAAGGGAACCTATCTATGGCTACACCTTC CASSYEREPIYGYTF
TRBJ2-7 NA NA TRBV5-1 TGCGCCAGCAGCCGCGGCAGGGACGAGCAGTACTTC CASSRGRDEQYF
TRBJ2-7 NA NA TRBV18 TGTGCCAGCTCACCGGGGATCAAGAGGGGATACGAGCAGTACTTC CASSPGIKRGYEQYF
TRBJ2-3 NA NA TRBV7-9 TGTGCCAGCAGCTTAGCAGGGGTAGATACGCAGTATTTT CASSLAGVDTQYF
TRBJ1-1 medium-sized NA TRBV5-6 TGTGCCAGCAGCTTGAGGTTGAACACTGAAGCTTTCTTT CASSLRLNTEAFF
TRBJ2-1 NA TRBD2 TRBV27 TGTGCCAGCAGTTTTTCTTTTCCGGGACTAGGCAATGAGCAGTTCTTC CASSFSFPGLGNEQFF
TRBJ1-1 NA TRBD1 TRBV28 TGTGCCAGCAGTTGGACAGGGGGCGCAGCTGAAGCTTTCTTT CASSWTGGAAEAFF
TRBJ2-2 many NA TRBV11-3 TGTGCCAGCGGCCCGAACACCGGGGAGCTGTTTTTT CASGPNTGELFF
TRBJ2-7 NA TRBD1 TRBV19 TGTGCCAGTAGTCGGGACAGTTCCTACGAGCAGTACTTC CASSRDSSYEQYF
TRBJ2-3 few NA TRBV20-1 TGCAGTGCCCCGTTCACAGATACGCAGTATTTT CSAPFTDTQYF
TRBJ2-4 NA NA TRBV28 TGTGCCAGCAGTTTATGGGACGGGGCCAAAAACATTCAGTACTTC CASSLWDGAKNIQYF
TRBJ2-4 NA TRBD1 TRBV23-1 TGCGCCAGCAGTCACCTGACAGGGGCCAAAAACATTCAGTACTTC CASSHLTGAKNIQYF
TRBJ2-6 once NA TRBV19 TGTGCCAGTGAATGGACTGCCGAGACTGGGGCCAACGTCCTGACTTTC CASEWTAETGANVLTF
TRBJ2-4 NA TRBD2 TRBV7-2 TGTGCCAGCAGCTTAACTTCCAGCGGGATAGCCAAAAACATTCAGTACTTC CASSLTSSGIAKNIQYF
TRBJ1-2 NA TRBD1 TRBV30 TGTGCCTGGGGCCGGGACAGCCTAAACTATGGCTACACCTTC CAWGRDSLNYGYTF
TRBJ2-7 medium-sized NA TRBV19 TGTGCCAGTAGTATATATTACGGGAGCTCCTACGAGCAGTACTTC CASSIYYGSSYEQYF
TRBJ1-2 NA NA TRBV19 TGTGCCAGTAGGCCGGACTACTATGACTATGGCTACACCTTC CASRPDYYDYGYTF
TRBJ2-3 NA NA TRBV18 TGTGCCAGCTCACGGAATCCCGGGACTAGCACAGATACGCAGTATTTT CASSRNPGTSTDTQYF
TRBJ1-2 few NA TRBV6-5 TGTGCCAGCAGTTATAGGCACCCTCTCGGCTACACCTTC CASSYRHPLGYTF
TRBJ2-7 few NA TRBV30 TGTGCCTGGTCCCGAACTTTCGGACGGCGGTTTTACGAGCAGTACTTC CAWSRTFGRRFYEQYF
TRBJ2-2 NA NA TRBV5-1 TGCGCCAGCAGCTACGGGGCGAACACCGGGGAGCTGTTTTTT CASSYGANTGELFF
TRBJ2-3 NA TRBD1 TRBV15 TGTGCCACCAGCAGATCCCCGGGACAGGGGCCAGATACGCAGTATTTT CATSRSPGQGPDTQYF
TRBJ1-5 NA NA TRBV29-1 TGCAGCGCATCATCGGGGGCGGGCCAGCCCCAGCATTTT CSASSGAGQPQHF
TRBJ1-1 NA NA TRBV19 TGTGCCACAAGGGACACTCCGAACACTGAAGCTTTCTTT CATRDTPNTEAFF
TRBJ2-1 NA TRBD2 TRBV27 TGTGCCAGCAGTTTATCCCGGACTAGCGGGCCCGGTGAGCAGTTCTTC CASSLSRTSGPGEQFF
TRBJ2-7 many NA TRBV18 TGTGCCAGCTCACCACCGACGACAGCCTACGAGCAGTACTTC CASSPPTTAYEQYF
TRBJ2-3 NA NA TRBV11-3 TGTGCCAGCAGCGCAGGGTCCTCCACAGATACGCAGTATTTT CASSAGSSTDTQYF
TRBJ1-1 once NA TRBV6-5 TGTGCCAGCAGCTTATTTATGAACACTGAAGCTTTCTTT CASSLFMNTEAFF
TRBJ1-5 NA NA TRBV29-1 TGCAGCGCCCGCGCGAATGACGGTCAGCCCCAGCATTTT CSARANDGQPQHF
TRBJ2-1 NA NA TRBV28 TGTGCCAGCAGATTTGGTGACCGGGGCTACAATGAGCAGTTCTTC CASRFGDRGYNEQFF
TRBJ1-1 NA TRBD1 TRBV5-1 TGCGCCAGCAGCTGGGCGGCAGGGGGGAACACTGAAGCTTTCTTT CASSWAAGGNTEAFF
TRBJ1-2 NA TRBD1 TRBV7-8 TGTGCCAGCAGCCCTCGGACAGGGTATGGCTACACCTTC CASSPRTGYGYTF
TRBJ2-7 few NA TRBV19 TGTGCCAGCAGAGCCGGGACGGGCACTCCAAAGCAGTACTTC CASRAGTGTPKQYF